These 10 T cell receptor beta chains share one sample of origin, sequenced in a study of regulatory T cells in long-lasting Graves disease. Time point denoted: newly diagnosed GD, antithyroid drugs for less than 3 months. RNA extracted from PBMCs served as the sequencing template. iRepertoire HTBI primers and Arm-PCR of CDR3 regions built TCR beta libraries. Each CDR3 protein is one row after TCRdb ran MiXCR on the multiplex PCR reads. The table lists more than 350,000 distinct CDR3 sequences, under 15% of them singletons, with 15% to 20% in the top ten. These data were also filed under a second study, of T cells in Graves' hyperthyroidism and ophthalmopathy.

The input for sequencing was peripheral blood mononuclear cells (PBMCs), taken at new diagnosis, from a patient treated with antithyroid drugs. The origin of the receptors is a woman younger than 45 with Graves disease.

This clonotype has ten or more counts. V and J are TRBV25-1 and TRBJ1-1; no clear D. The germline V gene has CDR1 MGHDK and CDR2 SYGVNS. Between the trimmed V and J ends, which lost 0 bases and 7 bases, there was a span of 9 bases. The CDR3 contains 13 residues. As DNA, the CDR3 is TGTGCCAGCAGTGAATACGGGCAGCTTGAAGCTTTCTTT. This encodes CASSEYGQLEAFF.

This clonotype was counted many times. The chain is built from TRBV11-1 and TRBJ1-2; 7 bases fit TRBD1. From germline, CDR1 is SGHAT and CDR2 FQDESV (reference sequence). The CDR3 is made up of 14 amino acids. V was clipped by 5 bases and J by 0 bases; unmatched bases: 3. The DNA for the CDR3 is TGTGCCAGCAGCCGGGACAGCACTAACTATGGCTACACCTTC. Translated: CASSRDSTNYGYTF. Full variable domain (missing parts from reference TRBV11-1 and TRBJ1-2): EAEVAQSPRYKITEKSQAVAFWCDPISGHATLYWYRQILGQGPELLVQFQDESVVDDSQLPKDRFSAERLKGVDSTLKIQPAELGDSAMYLCASSRDSTNYGYTFGSGTRLTVV.

This clonotype has only a few counts. The chain joins TRBV12-3 or TRBV12-4 to TRBJ1-2; D ambiguous. The CDR3 extends over 15 amino acids. V was trimmed by 3 bases and J by 0 bases, leaving 11 bases between them. DNA of the CDR3: TGTGCCAGCAGTTTTCAAGGGATTCCTAACTATGGCTACACCTTC. Residues: CASSFQGIPNYGYTF.

This clonotype was seen many times. The chain employs TRBV27 and TRBJ2-3; D may be TRBD2 (5 bases). CDR3 length: 14 residues. Germline-derived CDR1 and CDR2 are MNHEY and SMNVEV (reference sequence). V lost 5 bases and J 4 bases, leaving 13 bases between the germline ends. This CDR3 reads CASSPEVSPDTQYF. The CDR3, as DNA: TGTGCCAGCAGTCCGGAGGTGTCTCCAGATACGCAGTATTTT.

The V call is TRBV19, the J call TRBJ2-3; TRBD2 might be the D (6 bases). Germline V gene lookup returns CDR1 LNHDA and CDR2 SQIVND (reference sequence). The germline V and J ends were trimmed by 7 bases and 5 bases, with 13 bases remaining between them. The CDR3 has 13 amino acids. The CDR3 DNA reads TGTGCCAGTACGAGACCAGCGGGAGATACGCAGTATTTT. Translating gives CASTRPAGDTQYF.

J is TRBJ1-3 and V is TRBV5-5; D ambiguous. Trimming removed 0 bases from V and 0 bases from J, with 10 bases in between. Germline CDR1 reads SGHKS; CDR2 reads YYEKEE (reference sequence). The CDR3 totals 16 residues. The CDR3 spells CASSLGHLSSGNTIYF. DNA for the CDR3: TGTGCCAGCAGCTTGGGACACCTTAGCTCTGGAAACACCATATATTTT. The whole variable domain, filled in from reference TRBV5-5 and TRBJ1-3, reads DAGVTQSPTHLIKTRGQQVTLRCSPISGHKSVSWYQQVLGQGPQFIFQYYEKEERGRGNFPDRFSARQFPNYSSELNVNALLLGDSALYLCASSLGHLSSGNTIYFGEGSWLTVV.

V and J are TRBV7-8 and TRBJ2-1; no clear D. The germline gives CDR1 SGHVS, CDR2 FQNEAQ. Trimming stripped 5 bases from V and 7 bases from J, with 9 bases between. The CDR3 runs to 12 residues. The CDR3 protein is CASSISRNEQFF. The CDR3 DNA follows: TGTGCCAGCAGCATCAGTCGAAATGAGCAGTTCTTC. Looking up the rest from reference TRBV7-8 and TRBJ2-1 gives the full variable domain: GAGVSQSPRYKVAKRGQDVALRCDPISGHVSLFWYQQALGQGPEFLTYFQNEAQLDKSGLPSDRFFAERPEGSVSTLKIQRTQQEDSAVYLCASSISRNEQFFGPGTRLTVL.

The chain recombines TRBV9 with TRBJ2-1; 9 nucleotides line up with TRBD2. CDR1 and CDR2 (germline): SGDLS, YYNGEE. This CDR3 is built from 15 residues. V shed 4 bases and J 12 bases; nucleotides not matched to a gene: 14. CDR3 coding DNA: TGTGCCAGCAGCCCCAGCAAGGCTAGCGGGATTACGCAGTTCTTC. It yields the protein CASSPSKASGITQFF.

The chain employs TRBV9 and TRBJ2-1; possible D gene TRBD2, 5 bases. Trimming shortened V by 7 bases and J by 6 bases, and 23 bases separated the two germline ends. Germline CDR1 and CDR2: SGDLS and YYNGEE. The CDR3 totals 16 residues. The CDR3 DNA reads TGTGCCAGCTCAATCAAGAGGGAGTGGAGCTGCAATGAGCAGTTCTTC. Translated, it gives CASSIKREWSCNEQFF. Full variable domain (remainder filled in from reference TRBV9 and TRBJ2-1): DSGVTQTPKHLITATGQRVTLRCSPRSGDLSVYWYQQSLDQGLQFLIQYYNGEERAKGNILERFSAQQFPDLHSELNLSSLELGDSALYFCASSIKREWSCNEQFFGPGTRLTVL.

This clonotype was seen many times. J is TRBJ1-5 and V is TRBV28; D remains unclear. Between the trimmed V and J ends, which lost 0 bases and 2 bases, there was a span of 17 bases. Per germline, CDR1 MDHEN and CDR2 SYDVKM. The CDR3 spans 18 residues. DNA for the CDR3: TGTGCCAGCAGTTTATGGCCGTCGGCGGGCTTTGGCAATCAGCCCCAGCATTTT. Translation gives CASSLWPSAGFGNQPQHF.